What follows describes a single TCR beta chain. Its antigen is currently unknown. Trimming removed 0 bases from V and 0 bases from J, with 2 bases in between. Looked up from germline, CDR1 is MNHEY and CDR2 is SVGEGT. This CDR3 spans 14 amino acids. The sample originates from a study of T-cell memory formation after mild COVID-19. Study in general: Clusters of TCRs were largely donor specific. Whole-study results and caveats: Clones that contracted clustered mainly in CM and EM if CD4+ and in EMRA if CD8+. Cross-reactive memory seemingly joined, as some responding clones were found in pre-infection memory. Clones that shrank (day 15 to 85) were balanced CD4/CD8, whereas later expanders leaned CD4+.

TCRdb recomputed calls from the 5' RACE reads with MiXCR, one row per CDR3 protein. This repertoire shows about 270,000 distinct CDR3 sequences, about 17% found once; its top ten account for roughly 25%. The chain links TRBV6-2 or TRBV6-3 to TRBJ2-2; D not certain. The origin of this receptor is a man aged 18 to 30 who had mild COVID-19 (a few samples of this study predate the infection). Cell type and time point are not known. Material for sequencing was PBMCs or a T cell subset sorted from them (not recorded which). The CDR3 DNA sequence: TGTGCCAGCAGTTACTCGCCGAACACCGGGGAGCTGTTTTTT. It codes for CASSYSPNTGELFF.